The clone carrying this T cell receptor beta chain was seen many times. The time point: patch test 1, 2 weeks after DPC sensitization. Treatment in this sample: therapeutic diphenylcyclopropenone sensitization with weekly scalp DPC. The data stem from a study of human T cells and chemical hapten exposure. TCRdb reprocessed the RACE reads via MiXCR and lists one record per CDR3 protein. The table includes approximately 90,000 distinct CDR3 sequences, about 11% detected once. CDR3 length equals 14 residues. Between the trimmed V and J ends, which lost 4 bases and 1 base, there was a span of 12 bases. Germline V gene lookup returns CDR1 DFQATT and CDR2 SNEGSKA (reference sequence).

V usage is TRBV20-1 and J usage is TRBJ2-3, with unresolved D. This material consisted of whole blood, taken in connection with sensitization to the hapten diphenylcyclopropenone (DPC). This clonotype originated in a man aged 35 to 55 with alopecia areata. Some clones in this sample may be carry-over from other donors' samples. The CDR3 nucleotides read TGCAGTGCTAAACAATCCGAGGGCACAGATACGCAGTATTTT. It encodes CSAKQSEGTDTQYF.